The 7 T cell receptor beta chains in this list originate from one sample, sequenced in a study of PD-L1 blockade in urothelial cancer (dated by TCRdb to the late 2010s). This sample's time point label indicates: pretreatment peripheral blood. Libraries were constructed by the immunoSEQ multiplex PCR assay. TCRdb provides this immuneACCESS table in a form limited to in-frame rearrangements. Some clones are lacking; in checked studies, under half of them reflect an unresolved V gene, and why the rest are absent is not known. This sample gives more than 85,000 clones in total; 87% of them show up just once. Roughly 2% of the sample is in the top ten clones. The sequencing used PBMCs, collected around atezolizumab (anti-PD-L1) treatment. Receptors were obtained from a man aged 60 to 69 with urothelial cancer.

The V and J genes are TRBV7-7 and TRBJ2-2; TRBD1 agrees at 9 bases. The CDR3 has 16 residues. Germline V gene sequence: CDR1 SSHAT, CDR2 FNYEAQ (reference sequence). V dropped 3 bases and J dropped 4; count of bases not matched to a gene: 6. The CDR3 is CASSLTGTGLTGELFF. Here the CDR3 DNA reads TGTGCCAGCAGCTTGACCGGGACAGGGCTCACCGGGGAGCTGTTTTTT.

The chain is built from TRBV12-5 and TRBJ1-5; TRBD1 aligns across 8 bases. The length of the CDR3 is 14 residues. Germline trimming cut 6 bases from V and 9 bases from J; bases unmatched to any gene: 10. CDR1 and CDR2 from the germline V gene are LGHNT and FRNRAP. This CDR3 is CASGLGQAQGPQHF. Here the CDR3 DNA reads TGTGCTAGTGGCCTGGGACAGGCCCAGGGGCCCCAGCATTTT.

The chain employs TRBV29-1 and TRBJ1-2; unclear D gene. This CDR3 region has 12 residues. V gave up 3 bases and J gave up 6 bases, with 11 bases separating them. In germline, CDR1 is SQVTM, CDR2 ANQGSEA. The CDR3 reads CSVEHGADGYTF. CDR3 coding DNA: TGCAGCGTTGAGCACGGAGCGGATGGCTACACCTTC. Supplemented by reference TRBV29-1 and TRBJ1-2, the full variable domain reads SAVISQKPSRDICQRGTSLTIQCQVDSQVTMMFWYRQQPGQSLTLIATANQGSEATYESGFVIDKFPISRPNLTFSTLTVSNMSPEDSSIYLCSVEHGADGYTFGSGTRLTVV.

The gene calls are TRBV5-1 and TRBJ1-1, with a possible D match to TRBD1 (6 bases). This CDR3 comprises 14 residues. The germline V gene encodes CDR1 SGHRS and CDR2 YFSETQ. V was shortened by 1 base and J by 2 bases, with 9 bases between the two germline ends. CDR3: CASSLWDTNTEAFF. The DNA of the CDR3 is TGCGCCAGCAGCTTGTGGGACACTAACACTGAAGCTTTCTTT. The whole variable domain, filled in from reference TRBV5-1 and TRBJ1-1, reads KAGVTQTPRYLIKTRGQQVTLSCSPISGHRSVSWYQQTPGQGLQFLFEYFSETQRNKGNFPGRFSGRQFSNSRSEMNVSTLELGDSALYLCASSLWDTNTEAFFGQGTRLTVV.

The chain has TRBV10-1 and TRBJ2-1; the D is unclear. The germline V gene has CDR1 WNHNN and CDR2 SYGVQD (reference sequence). The CDR3 is made up of 12 amino acids. Trimming pared 2 bases from V and 6 bases from J, leaving 5 bases between. The chain's CDR3 is CASSELGNEQFF. The CDR3 region has the DNA TGCGCCAGCAGTGAGCTAGGCAATGAGCAGTTCTTC.

The CDR3 loop is CASSPTGSNQPQHF. The CDR3 DNA reads as TGTGCCAGCAGCCCGACAGGGAGCAATCAGCCCCAGCATTTT. The V call is TRBV9, the J call TRBJ1-5; 7 bases agree with TRBD1. The CDR3 covers 14 residues. Germline V gene lookup returns CDR1 SGDLS and CDR2 YYNGEE. V lost 4 bases, J lost 1 base, and 2 bases stayed unmatched.

The CDR3 sequence: CASSGGLAGDTQYF. The CDR3 coding sequence is TGCGCCAGCAGCGGGGGACTTGCAGGAGATACGCAGTATTTT. The rearrangement links TRBV5-1 to TRBJ2-3, with TRBD2 as a possible D gene (6 bases). This CDR3 region has 14 residues. V lost 4 bases, J lost 5 bases, and 14 bases lay in between. CDR1 is SGHRS and CDR2 is YFSETQ in the germline V gene. Based on the CDR3 plus reference TRBV5-1 and TRBJ2-3, the full variable domain is KAGVTQTPRYLIKTRGQQVTLSCSPISGHRSVSWYQQTPGQGLQFLFEYFSETQRNKGNFPGRFSGRQFSNSRSEMNVSTLELGDSALYLCASSGGLAGDTQYFGPGTRLTVL.